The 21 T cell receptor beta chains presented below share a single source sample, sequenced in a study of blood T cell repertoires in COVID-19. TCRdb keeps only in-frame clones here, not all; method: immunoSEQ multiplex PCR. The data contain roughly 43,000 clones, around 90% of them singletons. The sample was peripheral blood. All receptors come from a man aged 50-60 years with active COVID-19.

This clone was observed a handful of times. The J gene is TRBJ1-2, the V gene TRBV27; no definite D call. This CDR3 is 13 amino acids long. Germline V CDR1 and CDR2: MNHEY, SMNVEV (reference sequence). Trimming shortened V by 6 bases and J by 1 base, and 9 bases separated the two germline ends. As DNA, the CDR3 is TGTGCCAGCAGCCTTACTTATAACTATGGCTACACCTTC. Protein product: CASSLTYNYGYTF.

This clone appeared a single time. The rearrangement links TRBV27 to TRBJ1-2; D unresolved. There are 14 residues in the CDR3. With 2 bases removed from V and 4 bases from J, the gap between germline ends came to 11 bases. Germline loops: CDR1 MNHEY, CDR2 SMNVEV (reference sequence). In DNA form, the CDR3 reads TGTGCCAGCAGTTTAAACGCGGGGAGCTATGGCTACACCTTC. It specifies CASSLNAGSYGYTF.

The CDR3 loop reads CASSKSKIRLAGGPYEQYF. CDR3 coding DNA: TGTGCCAGCAGTAAATCTAAGATCAGACTAGCGGGGGGGCCCTACGAGCAGTACTTC. This chain joins TRBV2 and TRBJ2-7, with 14 bases aligning to TRBD2. V lost 5 bases and J lost 2; bases outside the gene matches: 14. This CDR3 is 19 amino acids long. In germline, CDR1 is SNHLY, CDR2 FYNNEI.

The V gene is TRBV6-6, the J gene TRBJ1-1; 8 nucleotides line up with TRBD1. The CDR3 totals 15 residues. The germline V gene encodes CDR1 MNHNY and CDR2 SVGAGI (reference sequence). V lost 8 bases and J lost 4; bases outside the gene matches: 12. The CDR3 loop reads CASSTNRGRSTEAFF. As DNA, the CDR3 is TGTGCCAGCTCCACGAACAGGGGGAGGAGCACTGAAGCTTTCTTT.

CDR3 bases: TGTGCCAGCAGCGCGGGACTAGCGGGGGCCTCCTACGAGCAGTACTTC. It translates to CASSAGLAGASYEQYF. V gene TRBV3-1 (or the pseudogene TRBV3-2) combines with J gene TRBJ2-7; the match to TRBD2 covers 14 bases. Trimming removed 5 bases from V and 0 bases from J; junction bases left unmatched: 3. This CDR3 spans 16 amino acids. Germline values: CDR1 LGHDT, CDR2 YNNKEL (reference sequence).

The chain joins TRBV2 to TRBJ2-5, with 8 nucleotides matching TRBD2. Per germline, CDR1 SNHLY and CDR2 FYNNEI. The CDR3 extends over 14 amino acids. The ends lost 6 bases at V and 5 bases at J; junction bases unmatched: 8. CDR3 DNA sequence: TGTGCCAGCAGGAGGGATGGGACTAGGGAGACCCAGTACTTC. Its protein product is CASRRDGTRETQYF.

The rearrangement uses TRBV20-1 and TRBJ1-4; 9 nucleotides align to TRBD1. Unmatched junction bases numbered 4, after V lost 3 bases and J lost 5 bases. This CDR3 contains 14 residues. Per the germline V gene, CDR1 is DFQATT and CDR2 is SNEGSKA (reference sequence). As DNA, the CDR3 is TGCAGTGCTAGTTCTACAGGGGGCAATGAAAAACTGTTTTTT. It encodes CSASSTGGNEKLFF.

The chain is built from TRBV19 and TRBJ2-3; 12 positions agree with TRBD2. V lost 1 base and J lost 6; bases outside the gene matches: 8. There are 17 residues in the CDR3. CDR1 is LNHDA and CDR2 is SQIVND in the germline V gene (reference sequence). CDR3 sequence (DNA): TGTGCCAGTAGTATAGTACTAGCGGGGGGACCCACGGATACGCAGTATTTT. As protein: CASSIVLAGGPTDTQYF.

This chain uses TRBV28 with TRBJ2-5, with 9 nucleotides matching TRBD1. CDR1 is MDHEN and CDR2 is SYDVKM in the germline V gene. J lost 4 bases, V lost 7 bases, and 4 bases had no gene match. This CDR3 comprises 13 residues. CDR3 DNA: TGTGCCAGCAATAGACAGGGGGTAGAGACCCAGTACTTC. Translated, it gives CASNRQGVETQYF.

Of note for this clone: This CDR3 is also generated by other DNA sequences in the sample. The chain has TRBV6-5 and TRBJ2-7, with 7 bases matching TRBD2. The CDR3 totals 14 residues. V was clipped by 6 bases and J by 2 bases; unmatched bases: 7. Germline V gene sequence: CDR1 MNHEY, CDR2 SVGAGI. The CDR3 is CASRGGTGTYEQYF. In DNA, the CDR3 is TGTGCCAGCAGGGGGGGGACGGGAACCTACGAGCAGTACTTC.

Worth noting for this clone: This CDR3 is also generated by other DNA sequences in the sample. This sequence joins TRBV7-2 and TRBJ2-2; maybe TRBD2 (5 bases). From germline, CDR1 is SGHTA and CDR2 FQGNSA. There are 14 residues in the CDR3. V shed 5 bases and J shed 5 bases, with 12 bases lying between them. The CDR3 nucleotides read TGTGCCAGCAGCCGCCCCCCGGGAACCGGGGAGCTGTTTTTT. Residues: CASSRPPGTGELFF.

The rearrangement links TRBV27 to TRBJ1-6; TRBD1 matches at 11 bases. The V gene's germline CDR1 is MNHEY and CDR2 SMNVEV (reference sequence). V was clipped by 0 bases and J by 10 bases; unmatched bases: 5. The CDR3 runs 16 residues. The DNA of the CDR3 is TGTGCCAGCAGTTTATCGATCGGGACAGGGGGATCACCCCTCCACTTT. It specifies CASSLSIGTGGSPLHF.

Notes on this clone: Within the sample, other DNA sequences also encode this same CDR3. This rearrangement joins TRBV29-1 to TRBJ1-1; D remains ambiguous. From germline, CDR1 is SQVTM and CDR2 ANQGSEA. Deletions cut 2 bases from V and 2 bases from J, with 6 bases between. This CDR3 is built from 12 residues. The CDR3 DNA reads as TGCAGCGTTGAACCGGGAAACACTGAAGCTTTCTTT. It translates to CSVEPGNTEAFF.

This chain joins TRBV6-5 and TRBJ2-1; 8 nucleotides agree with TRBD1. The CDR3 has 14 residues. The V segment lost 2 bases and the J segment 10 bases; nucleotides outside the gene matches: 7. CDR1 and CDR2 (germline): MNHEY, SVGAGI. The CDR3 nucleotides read TGTGCCAGCAGTTACGGGGACAGGCTACGCGAGCAGTTCTTC. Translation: CASSYGDRLREQFF.

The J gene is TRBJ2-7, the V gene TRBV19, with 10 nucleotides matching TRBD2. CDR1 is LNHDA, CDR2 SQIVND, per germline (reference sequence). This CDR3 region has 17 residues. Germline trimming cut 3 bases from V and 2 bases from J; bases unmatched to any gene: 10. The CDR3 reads CASSMMAAGGPPYEQYF. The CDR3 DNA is TGTGCCAGTAGTATGATGGCAGCGGGGGGGCCTCCCTACGAGCAGTACTTC.

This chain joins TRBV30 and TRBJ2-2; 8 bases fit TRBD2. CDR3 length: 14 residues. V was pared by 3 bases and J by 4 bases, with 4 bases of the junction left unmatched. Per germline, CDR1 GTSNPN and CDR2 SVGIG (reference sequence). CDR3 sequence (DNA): TGTGCCTGGAGAATAGCGGGGCTCACCGGGGAGCTGTTTTTT. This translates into CAWRIAGLTGELFF.

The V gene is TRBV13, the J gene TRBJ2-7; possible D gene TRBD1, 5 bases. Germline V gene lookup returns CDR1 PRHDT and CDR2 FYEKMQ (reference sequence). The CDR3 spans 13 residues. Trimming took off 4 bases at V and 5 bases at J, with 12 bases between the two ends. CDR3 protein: CASSSLMTDEQYF. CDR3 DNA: TGTGCCAGCAGCTCGCTAATGACAGACGAGCAGTACTTC.

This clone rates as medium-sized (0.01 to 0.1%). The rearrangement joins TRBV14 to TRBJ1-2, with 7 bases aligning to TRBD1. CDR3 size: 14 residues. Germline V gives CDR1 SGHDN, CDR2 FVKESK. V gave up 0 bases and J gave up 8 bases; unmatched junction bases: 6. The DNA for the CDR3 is TGTGCCAGCAGCCAAGACGTGACAGGGCGCGGCTACACCTTC. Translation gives CASSQDVTGRGYTF.

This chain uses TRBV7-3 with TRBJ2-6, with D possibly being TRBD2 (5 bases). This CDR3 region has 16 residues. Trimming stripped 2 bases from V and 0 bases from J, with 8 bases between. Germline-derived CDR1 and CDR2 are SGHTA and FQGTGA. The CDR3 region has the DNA TGTGCCAGCAGCTTAGAGGGCAGCTCTGGGGCCAACGTCCTGACTTTC. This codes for CASSLEGSSGANVLTF.

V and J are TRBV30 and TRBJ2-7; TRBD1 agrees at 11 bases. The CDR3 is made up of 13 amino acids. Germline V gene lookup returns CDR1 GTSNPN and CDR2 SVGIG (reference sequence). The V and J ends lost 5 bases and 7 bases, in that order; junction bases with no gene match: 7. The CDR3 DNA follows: TGTGCCTGGTGCCGGGACAGGGGGAATGAGCAGTACTTC. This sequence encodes CAWCRDRGNEQYF.

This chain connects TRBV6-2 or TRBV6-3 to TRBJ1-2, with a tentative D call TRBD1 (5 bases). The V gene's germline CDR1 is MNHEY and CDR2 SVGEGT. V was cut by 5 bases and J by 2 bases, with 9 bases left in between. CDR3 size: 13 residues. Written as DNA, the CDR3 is TGTGCCAGCAGTGAGACAGACAACTATGGCTACACCTTC. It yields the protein CASSETDNYGYTF.